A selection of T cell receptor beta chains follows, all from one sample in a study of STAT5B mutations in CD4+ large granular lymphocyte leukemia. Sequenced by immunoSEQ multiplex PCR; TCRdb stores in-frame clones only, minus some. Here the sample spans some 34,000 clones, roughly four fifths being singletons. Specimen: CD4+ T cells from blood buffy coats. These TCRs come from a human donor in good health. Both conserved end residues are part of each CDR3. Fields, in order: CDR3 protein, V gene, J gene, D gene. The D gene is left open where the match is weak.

CDR3aa: CASSEAPWAGERDEQFF
v_gene: TRBV6-1
j_gene: TRBJ2-1
d_gene: TRBD2

CDR3aa: CASSSNPSEWEKIDEQFF
v_gene: TRBV11-2
j_gene: TRBJ2-1
d_gene: -

CDR3aa: CASSYPERVETQYF
v_gene: TRBV6-6
j_gene: TRBJ2-5
d_gene: -

CDR3aa: CASSINSAEGSLHF
v_gene: TRBV19
j_gene: TRBJ1-6
d_gene: -

CDR3aa: CASSPPQLNTEAFF
v_gene: TRBV9
j_gene: TRBJ1-1
d_gene: -

CDR3aa: CASSQVLAGGVDTQYF
v_gene: TRBV4-2
j_gene: TRBJ2-3
d_gene: TRBD2

CDR3aa: CASSESGGSTDTQYF
v_gene: TRBV10-1
j_gene: TRBJ2-3
d_gene: -

CDR3aa: CASSQPGTGQSEAFF
v_gene: TRBV4-3
j_gene: TRBJ1-1
d_gene: TRBD1

CDR3aa: CASSRGQSSGNTIYF
v_gene: TRBV5-5
j_gene: TRBJ1-3
d_gene: TRBD1

CDR3aa: CAWRTFRSPFGSGYTF
v_gene: TRBV30
j_gene: TRBJ1-2
d_gene: -

CDR3aa: CASSLKGPPAPGELFF
v_gene: TRBV7-6
j_gene: TRBJ2-2
d_gene: -

CDR3aa: CASSQNRASGNEQFF
v_gene: TRBV4-3
j_gene: TRBJ2-1
d_gene: -

CDR3aa: CAISEFRIAGEGETQYF
v_gene: TRBV10-3
j_gene: TRBJ2-5
d_gene: TRBD2

CDR3aa: CASSLLNEQFF
v_gene: TRBV6-1
j_gene: TRBJ2-1
d_gene: -

CDR3aa: CASGVGQGGNSPLHF
v_gene: TRBV6-6
j_gene: TRBJ1-6
d_gene: TRBD1

CDR3aa: CAISGITLGNGYTF
v_gene: TRBV10-3
j_gene: TRBJ1-2
d_gene: -

CDR3aa: CASSLPITTNTGELFF
v_gene: TRBV5-4
j_gene: TRBJ2-2
d_gene: -

CDR3aa: CAISDTQGVYNEQFF
v_gene: TRBV10-3
j_gene: TRBJ2-1
d_gene: TRBD1

CDR3aa: CAWGSQGNTYEQYF
v_gene: TRBV30
j_gene: TRBJ2-7
d_gene: TRBD1

CDR3aa: CASSLSSGARGTQYF
v_gene: TRBV7-9
j_gene: TRBJ2-5
d_gene: TRBD2

CDR3aa: CASTPAGPTDTQYF
v_gene: TRBV5-1
j_gene: TRBJ2-3
d_gene: -

CDR3aa: CASSPPGGFNTGELFF
v_gene: TRBV18
j_gene: TRBJ2-2
d_gene: TRBD1

CDR3aa: CASSALGPGNQPQHF
v_gene: TRBV6-1
j_gene: TRBJ1-5
d_gene: -

CDR3aa: CASSYRGLGTEAFF
v_gene: TRBV6-5
j_gene: TRBJ1-1
d_gene: TRBD1

CDR3aa: CASSIDQGSYNEQFF
v_gene: TRBV19
j_gene: TRBJ2-1
d_gene: -

CDR3aa: CASNLLAAGSYEQYF
v_gene: TRBV10-2
j_gene: TRBJ2-7
d_gene: -

CDR3aa: CASSSGAVFVNEQYF
v_gene: TRBV5-1
j_gene: TRBJ2-7
d_gene: -

CDR3aa: CASSLAGFSYNEQFF
v_gene: TRBV28
j_gene: TRBJ2-1
d_gene: -

CDR3aa: CASSIPQGMYDSNQPQHF
v_gene: TRBV19
j_gene: TRBJ1-5
d_gene: -

CDR3aa: CASSVDGPQGGNTIYF
v_gene: TRBV9
j_gene: TRBJ1-3
d_gene: -

CDR3aa: CASSLLPGQGSHGELFF
v_gene: TRBV19
j_gene: TRBJ2-2
d_gene: TRBD1

CDR3aa: CASSSQREPYNEQFF
v_gene: TRBV5-4
j_gene: TRBJ2-1
d_gene: TRBD2

CDR3aa: CASARAAETISSYEQYF
v_gene: TRBV27
j_gene: TRBJ2-7
d_gene: -

CDR3aa: CASSFLGRFQETQYF
v_gene: TRBV28
j_gene: TRBJ2-5
d_gene: -